The present T cell receptor beta chain was sequenced within a study of blood T cell repertoires in COVID-19. As for the study in general: Collection of acute and convalescent COVID-19 samples took place in the United States, Italy and Spain. The cDNA or gDNA used as material had been derived from T cells, B-cell-depleted T cells, or PBMCs.

Produced via immunoSEQ multiplex PCR; TCRdb's table is partial and in-frame only. The data show about 39,000 clones, with about 75% seen just once and 7.5% to 10% held by the top ten. The length of the CDR3 is 13 residues. CDR1 and CDR2 (germline): SNHLY, FYNNEI. V gave up 8 bases and J gave up 7 bases; unmatched junction bases: 7. The source material was peripheral blood. V and J are TRBV2 and TRBJ2-1, with TRBD2 identical over 8 bases. The TCR was taken from a man in his sixties or seventies with active or convalescent COVID-19. DNA of the CDR3: TGTGCCAGCCGCTATAGCGGGGATAATGAGCAGTTCTTC. Amino acid sequence: CASRYSGDNEQFF.